The T cell receptor beta chain described here comes from a study of a mutant IDH1 vaccine in newly diagnosed glioma. Across the whole study: The treated group averaged approximately 42 years old and was roughly 60% male, about 40% female. The therapy given earlier, which was standard therapy, consisted of radiotherapy, temozolomide, or both, and most of the patients received both.

Described time point: baseline, week 1 (first vaccination visit). The sample's treatment: pre-vaccination baseline after standard-of-care therapy. There were new WHO grade 3 or 4 astrocytomas in the donors, and these were IDH1-mutant and ATRX-lost. Repertoires were generated with immunoSEQ multiplex PCR, while TCRdb's copy carries only in-frame clones and drops some. The data contain 30,000 to 40,000 clones, about nine tenths of them seen just once; the ten biggest clones take up approximately 20%. CDR3 length: 15 amino acids. CDR1 and CDR2 from the germline V gene are SGHTA and FQGNSA. The V segment lost 2 bases and the J segment 0 bases; nucleotides outside the gene matches: 0.

The TCR sequence derives from a man in his late teens or twenties with glioma. The chain is built from TRBV7-2 and TRBJ2-4, with TRBD1 matching 8 bases. The specimen was PBMCs, collected from a glioma patient treated with radiotherapy, temozolomide or both. CDR3 sequence: CASSLQGAAKNIQYF. The CDR3, as DNA: TGTGCCAGCAGCTTACAGGGGGCAGCCAAAAACATTCAGTACTTC.